The 30 T cell receptor beta chains below all came from one sample that was sequenced in a study of cytomegalovirus exposure and HLA in healthy donors. This PCR relied on a set of 60 Vbeta primers and 13 Jbeta primers. The protocol was immunoSEQ multiplex PCR, while the TCRdb copy is restricted to in-frame clones and leaves out a portion. The table has roughly 100,000 clones, 79% seen once. The sequenced sample consisted of PBMCs. These receptors were taken from a man aged 50-60 years in good health and CMV-seropositive.

This clone appeared a single time. The gene calls are TRBV19 and TRBJ1-5; TRBD1 aligns across 8 bases. The CDR3 contains 17 residues. V gave up 7 bases and J gave up 0 bases; unmatched junction bases: 11. Germline values: CDR1 LNHDA, CDR2 SQIVND (reference sequence). The CDR3 here is CASKYQGQEYSNQPQHF. CDR3 nucleotide sequence: TGTGCCAGTAAGTACCAGGGACAGGAATATAGCAATCAGCCCCAGCATTTT.

The chain couples TRBV19 to TRBJ2-5; 7 bases are a match to TRBD2. Germline CDR1 reads LNHDA; CDR2 reads SQIVND (reference sequence). The CDR3 spans 17 residues. V shed 10 bases, J shed 11 bases, and the junction held 28 bases outside the gene matches. DNA for the CDR3: TGTGCCACCTCCCGGGGGACCGGGAGGCCGTCCTTCGCTGGGCAGTACTTC. Translating it yields CATSRGTGRPSFAGQYF.

This chain uses TRBV5-4 with TRBJ2-3; possibly TRBD1 for D (5 bases). V was trimmed by 7 bases and J by 2 bases, leaving 17 bases between them. The CDR3 has 15 residues. Germline CDR1 reads SGHNT; CDR2 reads YYREEE (reference sequence). The CDR3 nucleotides are TGTGCCAGCCGCAGTTGGGGCGCCGACACAGATACGCAGTATTTT. As protein: CASRSWGADTDTQYF.

Turning to this clone: One junction end disagrees with the germline gene, perhaps due to a read error. The V call is TRBV19, the J call TRBJ2-2, with TRBD2 matching over 11 bases. CDR1 LNHDA and CDR2 SQIVND come from the germline V gene (reference sequence). There are 18 residues in the CDR3. CDR3 amino acids: CASSYRGTSGSATRELFF. The CDR3 DNA follows: TGTGCCAGTAGCTACCGAGGAACTAGCGGGAGCGCCACCCGGGAGCTGTTTTTT.

This chain joins TRBV7-8 and TRBJ1-1; D unclear. Germline lookup yields CDR1 SGHVS and CDR2 FQNEAQ. The V and J ends lost 5 bases and 0 bases respectively, with 10 bases between them. The CDR3 is 14 amino acids. In nucleotides, the CDR3 is TGTGCCAGCAGCCCCCTGACTGTGAACACTGAAGCTTTCTTT. Encoded protein: CASSPLTVNTEAFF.

Details on this clone: Other nucleotide sequences from this sample produce the same CDR3. The V call is TRBV28, the J call TRBJ2-2; TRBD1 matches at 10 bases. CDR3 length: 14 amino acids. CDR1 is MDHEN and CDR2 is SYDVKM in the germline V gene. Trimming took 4 bases from V and 5 from J; bases not matched to a gene: 1. This CDR3 reads CASSSGQGTGELFF. CDR3 DNA sequence: TGTGCCAGCAGTTCGGGACAGGGGACCGGGGAGCTGTTTTTT.

V usage is TRBV7-9 and J usage is TRBJ1-1; 9 bases are a match to TRBD1. Losses at the gene ends were 1 base for V and 8 bases for J; bases not matched to a gene: 2. The CDR3 contains 13 residues. Germline V lookup: CDR1 SEHNR, CDR2 FQNEAQ (reference sequence). The CDR3 spells CASSLGDRDEAFF. The CDR3, as DNA: TGTGCCAGCAGCTTAGGGGACAGGGACGAAGCTTTCTTT. Full variable domain (missing parts from reference TRBV7-9 and TRBJ1-1): DTGVSQNPRHKITKRGQNVTFRCDPISEHNRLYWYRQTLGQGPEFLTYFQNEAQLEKSRLLSDRFSAERPKGSFSTLEIQRTEQGDSAMYLCASSLGDRDEAFFGQGTRLTVV.

This clone was seen just once. The J gene is TRBJ2-3, the V gene TRBV11-2, with TRBD2 identical over 7 bases. Germline CDR1 is SGHAT and CDR2 is FQNNGV. This CDR3 region has 16 residues. V lost 5 bases to trimming and J lost 1 base; unmatched junction nucleotides: 9. CDR3 protein: CASSTGLDQGTDTQYF. CDR3 nucleotides: TGTGCCAGCAGCACCGGACTAGATCAGGGCACAGATACGCAGTATTTT.

The V and J genes are TRBV28 and TRBJ2-5; 7 bases map to TRBD1. The germline CDR1 and CDR2 sequences are MDHEN and SYDVKM. The V and J ends lost 4 bases and 4 bases, in that order; junction bases with no gene match: 9. The CDR3 is 15 amino acids. The CDR3 DNA is TGTGCCAGCAGTTCCCCCGCCGGGACAGTAGAGACCCAGTACTTC. Its protein product is CASSSPAGTVETQYF.

This clone was recorded only once. The chain combines TRBV19 with TRBJ2-1; 13 bases line up with TRBD2. V was pared by 9 bases and J by 0 bases, with 8 bases of the junction left unmatched. Per germline, CDR1 LNHDA and CDR2 SQIVND (reference sequence). The CDR3 length is 17 residues. As DNA, the CDR3 is TGTGCCAGCAGAAGACTAGCGGGAGGCAGCTCCTACAATGAGCAGTTCTTC. It yields the protein CASRRLAGGSSYNEQFF.

This clone was found once. The chain combines TRBV6-1 with TRBJ2-3, with 9 bases identical to TRBD2. J was trimmed by 0 bases and V by 6 bases; bases with no gene match: 1. Germline CDR1 reads MNHNS; CDR2 reads SASEGT. The CDR3 is 14 amino acids. This CDR3 reads CASRTSGSTDTQYF. CDR3 DNA sequence: TGTGCCAGCAGGACTAGCGGAAGCACAGATACGCAGTATTTT.

The chain links TRBV27 to TRBJ2-1, with D possibly matching TRBD1 (5 bases). Trimming took off 3 bases at V and 6 bases at J, with 12 bases between the two ends. The CDR3 spans 14 residues. CDR1 is MNHEY and CDR2 is SMNVEV in the germline V gene (reference sequence). The CDR3 loop is CASSFGALGNEQFF. The CDR3 bases are TGTGCCAGCAGTTTTGGGGCGTTGGGCAATGAGCAGTTCTTC.

The chain is built from TRBV4-1 and TRBJ2-2; D uncertain. Germline V gene sequence: CDR1 MGHRA, CDR2 YSYEKL. The CDR3 has 20 amino acids. V was clipped by 1 base and J by 0 bases, with 21 bases between them. CDR3 bases: TGCGCCAGCAGCCAAGTTCTCCCCCTTCTCGTTCCCTCGAACACCGGGGAGCTGTTTTTT. Translation: CASSQVLPLLVPSNTGELFF.

This rearrangement joins TRBV29-1 to TRBJ2-3; D gene ambiguous. The CDR3 sequence is 15 residues long. V was trimmed by 5 bases and J by 2 bases, leaving 17 bases between them. Per the germline V gene, CDR1 is SQVTM and CDR2 is ANQGSEA. CDR3 loop: CSVSIDTTFTDTQYF. The CDR3 bases are TGCAGCGTTTCGATCGACACAACCTTCACAGATACGCAGTATTTT.

V is TRBV30 and J is TRBJ2-2; the match to TRBD2 covers 9 bases. Germline trimming cut 3 bases from V and 14 bases from J; bases unmatched to any gene: 19. Per germline, CDR1 GTSNPN and CDR2 SVGIG (reference sequence). The length of the CDR3 is 16 residues. In nucleotides, the CDR3 is TGTGCCTGGAGGGGAGAACGCGGGGGGGGCCATGGGTCCCTGTTTTTT. The encoded protein is CAWRGERGGGHGSLFF.

V is TRBV29-1 and J is TRBJ2-3; 11 positions agree with TRBD2. After removal of 8 bases from V and 6 bases from J, the junction contained 13 bases not matched to a gene. This CDR3 has 15 amino acids. The germline CDR1 and CDR2 sequences are SQVTM and ANQGSEA. The CDR3 loop is CSYRGLAGGPDTQYF. For the CDR3, the DNA is TGCAGCTACCGCGGCTTAGCGGGAGGGCCTGATACGCAGTATTTT.

The gene calls are TRBV9 and TRBJ2-1; 12 bases are a match to TRBD2. CDR1 is SGDLS and CDR2 is YYNGEE in the germline V gene. J was trimmed by 8 bases and V by 5 bases; bases with no gene match: 2. The CDR3 runs to 13 residues. CDR3 residues: CASRTSGSYEQFF. In nucleotides, the CDR3 is TGTGCCAGCAGGACTAGCGGGAGTTATGAGCAGTTCTTC. Looking up the rest from reference TRBV9 and TRBJ2-1 gives the full variable domain: DSGVTQTPKHLITATGQRVTLRCSPRSGDLSVYWYQQSLDQGLQFLIQYYNGEERAKGNILERFSAQQFPDLHSELNLSSLELGDSALYFCASRTSGSYEQFFGPGTRLTVL.

This chain joins TRBV11-3 and TRBJ2-2, with D possibly matching TRBD2 (6 bases). Trimming left V 8 bases short and J 3 bases short, with 10 bases between. Germline values: CDR1 SGHNT, CDR2 YENEEA. CDR3 size: 13 residues. In DNA, the CDR3 is TGTGCCAGCTCGATAGCGGACACCGGGGAGCTGTTTTTT. Translation: CASSIADTGELFF.

The J gene is TRBJ2-2, the V gene TRBV19; TRBD2 aligns across 8 bases. Unmatched junction bases numbered 11, after V lost 5 bases and J lost 0 bases. The germline V gene encodes CDR1 LNHDA and CDR2 SQIVND (reference sequence). The CDR3 has 18 residues. CDR3 in DNA: TGTGCCAGTAGTGAGGCCCAAGCGGGAGCGGCGAACACCGGGGAGCTGTTTTTT. This encodes CASSEAQAGAANTGELFF.

The gene calls are TRBV7-3 and TRBJ2-2, with D unclear. The length of the CDR3 is 13 residues. Trimming shortened V by 5 bases and J by 6 bases, and 10 bases separated the two germline ends. Germline V gene lookup returns CDR1 SGHTA and CDR2 FQGTGA. CDR3 loop: CASSPKLSGELFF. CDR3 coding DNA: TGTGCCAGCAGCCCTAAACTCTCCGGGGAGCTGTTTTTT.

The V call is TRBV15, the J call TRBJ2-3; 8 nucleotides line up with TRBD2. Trimming cost V 3 bases and J 3 bases; bases outside gene matches: 8. From germline, CDR1 is LNHNV and CDR2 YYDKDF (reference sequence). This CDR3 has 16 residues. CDR3 region: CATSRRSGSDTDTQYF. DNA for the CDR3: TGTGCCACCAGCAGGAGAAGCGGGAGCGATACAGATACGCAGTATTTT.

The chain is built from TRBV15 and TRBJ2-2; tentative D call: TRBD1 (5 bases). Per germline, CDR1 LNHNV and CDR2 YYDKDF (reference sequence). V lost 0 bases to trimming and J lost 3 bases, with 11 bases between them. The CDR3 runs to 16 residues. CDR3 nucleotide sequence: TGTGCCACCAGCAGAGATGGCGACAGATACACCGGGGAGCTGTTTTTT. It translates to CATSRDGDRYTGELFF. Complete variable domain (other parts from reference TRBV15 and TRBJ2-2): DAMVIQNPRYQVTQFGKPVTLSCSQTLNHNVMYWYQQKSSQAPKLLFHYYDKDFNNEADTPDNFQSRRPNTSFCFLDIRSPGLGDTAMYLCATSRDGDRYTGELFFGEGSRLTVL.

V and J are TRBV7-2 and TRBJ2-3, with 11 nucleotides matching TRBD2. CDR3 size: 14 residues. Germline V gene lookup returns CDR1 SGHTA and CDR2 FQGNSA. The junction had 2 bases not matched to a gene; V was cut back by 4 bases and J by 5 bases. The CDR3 coding sequence is TGTGCCAGCAGCTACGGGACTAGCGGAGATACGCAGTATTTT. This codes for CASSYGTSGDTQYF.

This clone has just one count. The chain uses TRBV28 and TRBJ2-1; 10 nucleotides line up with TRBD1. This CDR3 is 17 amino acids long. CDR1 is MDHEN and CDR2 is SYDVKM in the germline V gene. V gave up 2 bases and J gave up 2 bases; unmatched junction bases: 6. The CDR3 region is CASSLGAGTGAYNEQFF. CDR3 nucleotide sequence: TGTGCCAGCAGTTTAGGGGCGGGGACAGGGGCCTACAATGAGCAGTTCTTC.

The rearrangement joins TRBV5-1 to TRBJ2-1, with 10 bases lining up with TRBD2. The germline V gene encodes CDR1 SGHRS and CDR2 YFSETQ. V lost 2 bases, J lost 2 bases, and 1 base stayed unmatched. The length of the CDR3 is 15 residues. The CDR3 DNA sequence: TGCGCCAGCAGCTTAGCGGGAGGGGCCTACAATGAGCAGTTCTTC. It is translated as CASSLAGGAYNEQFF.

V gene TRBV7-3 combines with J gene TRBJ2-1, with a tentative D call TRBD1 (6 bases). The CDR3 runs to 13 residues. Trimming shortened V by 5 bases and J by 7 bases, and 12 bases separated the two germline ends. Germline-derived CDR1 and CDR2 are SGHTA and FQGTGA. The CDR3: CASSRDNRNEQFF. The CDR3 nucleotides read TGTGCCAGCAGCCGGGACAACAGAAATGAGCAGTTCTTC.

This clone was observed a single time. The gene calls are TRBV19 and TRBJ2-2, with D hard to call. This CDR3 comprises 12 residues. Trimming took 5 bases from V and 7 from J, leaving 8 bases between them. From germline, CDR1 is LNHDA and CDR2 SQIVND (reference sequence). CDR3 amino acids: CASSPPGGELFF. Written as DNA, the CDR3 is TGTGCCAGTAGTCCCCCGGGCGGGGAGCTGTTTTTT.

The chain is built from TRBV2 and TRBJ1-5; D is ambiguous. CDR3 length equals 14 residues. Trimming cost V 4 bases and J 1 base, with 8 bases left between them. The germline CDR1 and CDR2 sequences are SNHLY and FYNNEI. The CDR3 bases are TGTGCCAGCAGTGTAGGCAGGAGCAATCAGCCCCAGCATTTT. Residues: CASSVGRSNQPQHF. The entire variable domain, with the rest obtained from reference TRBV2 and TRBJ1-5, is as follows: EPEVTQTPSHQVTQMGQEVILRCVPISNHLYFYWYRQILGQKVEFLVSFYNNEISEKSEIFDDQFSVERPDGSNFTLKIRSTKLEDSAMYFCASSVGRSNQPQHFGDGTRLSIL.

Here the CDR3 DNA reads TGTGCCAGCAGCTCTAGCGGGAGTCTACGCGAGCAGTACTTC. This sequence encodes CASSSSGSLREQYF. V usage is TRBV7-3 and J usage is TRBJ2-7, with TRBD2 matching 10 bases. This CDR3 contains 14 residues. Germline V gene data show CDR1 as SGHTA and CDR2 as FQGTGA. Unmatched junction bases numbered 6, after V lost 4 bases and J lost 6 bases.

V usage is TRBV27 and J usage is TRBJ2-5; D remains ambiguous. Germline CDR1 is MNHEY and CDR2 is SMNVEV (reference sequence). The CDR3 loop spans 12 amino acids. V was clipped by 3 bases and J by 7 bases, with 9 bases between them. CDR3 bases: TGTGCCAGCAGTTTGGTCGGCGGGACCCAGTACTTC. It codes for CASSLVGGTQYF.